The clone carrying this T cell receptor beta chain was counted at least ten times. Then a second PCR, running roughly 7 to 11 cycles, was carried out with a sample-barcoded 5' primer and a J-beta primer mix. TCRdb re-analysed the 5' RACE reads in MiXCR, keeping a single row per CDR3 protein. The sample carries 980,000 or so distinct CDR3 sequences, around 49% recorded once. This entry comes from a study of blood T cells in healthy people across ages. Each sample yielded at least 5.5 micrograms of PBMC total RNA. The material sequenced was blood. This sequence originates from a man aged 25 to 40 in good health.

The CDR3 DNA reads TGCAGTGCTAGAGAAAGACTAGCGGGGTTCCAGGGGGAGCAGTACTTC. Translated: CSARERLAGFQGEQYF. V and J are TRBV20-1 and TRBJ2-7, with 11 bases lining up with TRBD2. V was pared by 0 bases and J by 7 bases, with 11 bases of the junction left unmatched. Germline lookup yields CDR1 DFQATT and CDR2 SNEGSKA (reference sequence). This CDR3 is built from 16 residues.